This paragraph covers one T cell receptor (beta chain) sequence. This CDR3 contains 12 residues. Germline V gene data show CDR1 as DFQATT and CDR2 as SNEGSKA (reference sequence). V was pared by 6 bases and J by 2 bases, with 4 bases of the junction left unmatched. These data originate in a study of CD8+CD57+ T cells in acquired aplastic anemia. Study-level background: Sorted CD4+ and CD8+ cells yielded DNA averaging around 3.2 ug.

CDR3 and TCR beta VDJ profiling relied on genomic DNA as the template. TCRdb itself ran the reads through MiXCR, one entry per CDR3 protein. This table holds some 240,000 distinct CDR3 sequences, 34% found once. The sample comprised sorted CD4+, CD8+, or CD8+CD57+ T cells (not recorded which) from PBMCs. V is TRBV20-1 and J is TRBJ2-7; 7 positions match TRBD2. This TCR came from a human donor in good health, serving as a control. The CDR3 here is CSATSGTYEQYF. In DNA form, the CDR3 reads TGCAGTGCAACCAGCGGGACCTACGAGCAGTACTTC.